The 13 T cell receptor beta chains listed next were all sequenced from one sample in a study of beta chain features in type 1 diabetes. Study-wide findings and caveats: Moderate but significant shortening of TCRB CDR3s was recorded in all four CD4+ subsets from Type 1 diabetes patients.

No antigen is known for these receptors. TCRB transcripts that were expressed got sequenced, as all of the isolated RNA had been reverse transcribed. Method: immunoSEQ multiplex PCR; TCRdb's copy keeps in-frame clones and lacks some. The sample records about 370,000 clones, around 9.6% being singletons. The sample comprised central memory CD4+ T cells from blood. The receptors come from a man aged 30-40 years with type 1 diabetes.

This clone was counted between two and nine times. The chain links TRBV7-3 to TRBJ2-7; the D call may be TRBD1 or TRBD2 (5 bases each). There are 14 residues in the CDR3. Germline CDR1 and CDR2: SGHTA and FQGTGA. With 3 bases removed from V and 2 bases from J, the gap between germline ends came to 11 bases. CDR3 in DNA: TGTGCCAGCAGCTTTGGGACGGGGACCTACGAGCAGTACTTC. Translating gives CASSFGTGTYEQYF.

This clone was counted only a few times. The CDR3 spells CASSVEPGQAASYEQYF. CDR3 coding DNA: TGTGCCAGCAGCGTAGAACCAGGACAGGCCGCCTCCTACGAGCAGTACTTC. The chain has TRBV9 and TRBJ2-7, with 7 nucleotides matching TRBD1. The CDR3 is 17 residues long. Germline assignment: CDR1 SGDLS and CDR2 YYNGEE. Losses at the gene ends were 0 bases for V and 0 bases for J; bases not matched to a gene: 9.

About this clone itself: Just one base apart from a much larger clone, this may be a read error. V gene TRBV6-5 combines with J gene TRBJ1-5; 8 bases are a match to TRBD1. Germline-derived CDR1 and CDR2 are MNHEY and SVGAGI. The CDR3 extends over 15 amino acids. With 7 bases clipped from V and 1 base from J, the junction kept 6 bases outside the gene matches. CDR3 amino acids: CASTGQGLSNQPQHF. The CDR3 coding sequence is TGTGCCAGCACCGGACAGGGTTTGAGCAATCAGCCCCAGCATTTT.

The sample holds a few counts of this clone. V gene TRBV7-9 combines with J gene TRBJ2-5, with TRBD1 as a possible D gene (6 bases). Trimming pared 2 bases from V and 5 bases from J, leaving 9 bases between. The CDR3 sequence is 13 residues long. CDR1 and CDR2 from the germline V gene are SEHNR and FQNEAQ (reference sequence). This chain's CDR3 is CASSLRGLETQYF. DNA for the CDR3: TGTGCCAGCAGCTTAAGGGGGTTGGAGACCCAGTACTTC. Based on the CDR3 plus reference TRBV7-9 and TRBJ2-5, the full variable domain is DTGVSQNPRHKITKRGQNVTFRCDPISEHNRLYWYRQTLGQGPEFLTYFQNEAQLEKSRLLSDRFSAERPKGSFSTLEIQRTEQGDSAMYLCASSLRGLETQYFGPGTRLLVL.

V and J are TRBV30 and TRBJ2-7; TRBD1 matches at 8 bases. The CDR3 length is 14 residues. CDR1 is GTSNPN, CDR2 SVGIG, per germline (reference sequence). V gave up 5 bases and J gave up 2 bases; unmatched junction bases: 8. As DNA, the CDR3 is TGTGCCTGGGCCAGGACAGGGCCCGCCTACGAGCAGTACTTC. Amino acid sequence: CAWARTGPAYEQYF.

This clone was detected a few times. The J gene is TRBJ1-5, the V gene TRBV7-2; D is uncertain. The CDR3 runs 12 residues. The germline CDR1 and CDR2 sequences are SGHTA and FQGNSA. V was cut by 3 bases and J by 6 bases, with 6 bases left in between. CDR3: CASSFGGQPQHF. The CDR3 bases are TGTGCCAGCAGCTTTGGAGGTCAGCCCCAGCATTTT. Full variable domain (missing parts from reference TRBV7-2 and TRBJ1-5): GAGVSQSPSNKVTEKGKDVELRCDPISGHTALYWYRQSLGQGLEFLIYFQGNSAPDKSGLPSDRFSAERTGGSVSTLTIQRTQQEDSAVYLCASSFGGQPQHFGDGTRLSIL.

The chain joins TRBV28 to TRBJ2-7; weak D call: TRBD1 (6 bases). This CDR3 is 15 amino acids long. With 4 bases removed from V and 2 bases from J, the gap between germline ends came to 15 bases. Germline values: CDR1 MDHEN, CDR2 SYDVKM. Here the CDR3 reads CASSSTGKLPYEQYF. CDR3 coding DNA: TGTGCCAGCAGTTCCACAGGGAAGTTACCCTACGAGCAGTACTTC.

In its sample, this clone was seen a few times. The V gene is TRBV5-4, the J gene TRBJ2-6; D is unclear. Germline V CDR1 and CDR2: SGHNT, YYREEE (reference sequence). CDR3 length equals 17 residues. V lost 3 bases, J lost 2 bases, and 15 bases lay in between. The CDR3 nucleotides read TGTGCCAGCAGCTCGCCCGGCAGGTCAGCTGGGGCCAACGTCCTGACTTTC. Residues: CASSSPGRSAGANVLTF.

The chain uses TRBV28 and TRBJ1-4, with D hard to call. V was pared by 6 bases and J by 1 base, with 6 bases between. CDR3 length: 13 residues. Germline V lookup: CDR1 MDHEN, CDR2 SYDVKM. CDR3 sequence: CASSSGTNEKLFF. In nucleotides, the CDR3 is TGTGCCAGCAGCTCCGGAACTAATGAAAAACTGTTTTTT.

The genes are TRBV4-1 and TRBJ1-6; D possibly corresponds to TRBD1 (6 bases). From germline, CDR1 is MGHRA and CDR2 YSYEKL. The CDR3 spans 15 residues. V was pared by 3 bases and J by 8 bases, with 14 bases between. The CDR3 protein is CASSHVQGQDSPLHF. The CDR3 DNA reads TGCGCCAGCAGCCACGTACAGGGTCAGGATTCACCCCTCCACTTT.

This clone turned up a few times. This same CDR3 is encoded by further DNA sequences in the sample. The CDR3 loop reads CASSPPSQETQYF. In DNA, the CDR3 is TGTGCCAGCTCCCCTCCGTCCCAAGAGACCCAGTACTTC. The chain has TRBV18 and TRBJ2-5, with D unclear. CDR3 length: 13 amino acids. V was shortened by 6 bases and J by 1 base, with 9 bases between the two germline ends. CDR1 KGHSH and CDR2 LQKENI come from the germline V gene. Complete variable domain (other parts from reference TRBV18 and TRBJ2-5): NAGVMQNPRHLVRRRGQEARLRCSPMKGHSHVYWYRQLPEEGLKFMVYLQKENIIDESGMPKERFSAEFPKEGPSILRIQQVVRGDSAAYFCASSPPSQETQYFGPGTRLLVL.

The genes are TRBV19 and TRBJ1-1, with TRBD1 matching 7 bases. The CDR3 spans 15 residues. V was pared by 3 bases and J by 1 base, with 5 bases of the junction left unmatched. Germline V gene sequence: CDR1 LNHDA, CDR2 SQIVND (reference sequence). CDR3: CASSILNRGNTEAFF. CDR3 sequence (DNA): TGTGCCAGTAGTATCCTCAACAGGGGGAACACTGAAGCTTTCTTT.

The rearrangement links TRBV6-5 to TRBJ1-2; D is undetermined. Germline-derived CDR1 and CDR2 are MNHEY and SVGAGI. This CDR3 is built from 12 residues. V lost 7 bases, J lost 4 bases, and 10 bases lay in between. CDR3 residues: CASTVLIYGYTF. In DNA, the CDR3 is TGTGCCAGCACAGTCCTTATCTATGGCTACACCTTC.